These 31 T cell receptor beta chains came from one sample sequenced in a study of blood T cells in healthy people across ages. Primers used in a second PCR of roughly 6 to 12 cycles were a sample-barcoded 5' primer and a J-beta primer mix. TCRdb re-called the 5' RACE reads with MiXCR, one entry per CDR3 protein. The sample consists of 380,000 or so distinct CDR3 sequences, about 49% of them appearing once. Sequencing was performed on blood. The origin of the receptors is a man in his sixties in good health.

The CDR3 is CASSTPGRGIYEQYF. The CDR3 DNA sequence: TGTGCCAGCAGTACCCCGGGGCGGGGGATTTACGAGCAGTACTTC. This chain connects TRBV6-5 to TRBJ2-7; 7 bases agree with TRBD2. CDR3 length equals 15 residues. CDR1 MNHEY and CDR2 SVGAGI come from the germline V gene. The V gene end was trimmed by 5 bases and the J gene end by 4 bases; junction bases not matched to a gene: 11.

This chain joins TRBV5-1 and TRBJ2-3, with 12 bases aligning to TRBD2. The CDR3 contains 16 residues. Germline V gives CDR1 SGHRS, CDR2 YFSETQ. After removal of 4 bases from V and 1 base from J, the junction contained 4 bases not matched to a gene. The CDR3 DNA is TGCGCCAGCAGCACCGGGACTAGCGGGCGCACAGATACGCAGTATTTT. It codes for CASSTGTSGRTDTQYF.

The rearrangement joins TRBV28 to TRBJ2-3, with 8 bases aligning to TRBD2. The CDR3 totals 16 residues. Germline V CDR1 and CDR2: MDHEN, SYDVKM. V lost 5 bases and J lost 2; bases outside the gene matches: 9. CDR3 sequence reads: CASSPGLDFATDTQYF. CDR3 nucleotides: TGTGCCAGCAGTCCGGGACTAGATTTTGCCACAGATACGCAGTATTTT.

This clonotype has more than one count but fewer than ten. The chain joins TRBV10-3 to TRBJ2-1; D ambiguous. The V gene's germline CDR1 is ENHRY and CDR2 SYGVKD. Between the trimmed V and J ends, which lost 3 bases and 9 bases, there was a span of 9 bases. CDR3 length: 12 amino acids. The CDR3 nucleotides are TGTGCCATCAGTGAAGGTAGCACTGAGCAGTTCTTC. This translates into CAISEGSTEQFF.

This clonotype appeared once. The CDR3 sequence: CASSPRVGLSYNEQFF. The CDR3, as DNA: TGTGCCAGCAGCCCCAGGGTAGGCTTATCCTACAATGAGCAGTTCTTC. The V gene is TRBV7-9, the J gene TRBJ2-1, with D possibly TRBD1 on 5 matching bases. The CDR3 runs to 16 residues. CDR1 is SEHNR and CDR2 is FQNEAQ in the germline V gene (reference sequence). The V end was cut by 5 bases, the J end by 1 base, with 15 bases between.

The chain carries TRBV20-1 and TRBJ2-3, with 8 positions matching TRBD1. J lost 4 bases, V lost 3 bases, and 12 bases had no gene match. Per the germline V gene, CDR1 is DFQATT and CDR2 is SNEGSKA (reference sequence). The CDR3 length is 16 residues. CDR3: CSARTYRTGTADTQYF. CDR3 sequence (DNA): TGCAGTGCTAGGACTTATCGGACAGGGACCGCAGATACGCAGTATTTT.

The V and J genes are TRBV10-3 and TRBJ1-1, with 9 bases that match TRBD1. V shed 0 bases and J 8 bases; nucleotides not matched to a gene: 1. From germline, CDR1 is ENHRY and CDR2 SYGVKD. This CDR3 is built from 13 residues. The CDR3 DNA sequence: TGTGCCATCAGTGAGTCGGGGACAGGGGAAGCTTTCTTT. Translating it yields CAISESGTGEAFF.

This clonotype has just one count. The chain employs TRBV27 and TRBJ2-6; D might be TRBD1 (5 bases). CDR3 size: 19 residues. The V end lost 5 bases, the J end lost 4 bases, and 24 bases lay between the germline ends. CDR1 is MNHEY, CDR2 SMNVEV, per germline (reference sequence). The chain's CDR3 is CASSPSRRGIPGGANVLTF. CDR3 nucleotide sequence: TGTGCCAGCAGTCCGAGTAGACGAGGAATACCAGGGGGGGCCAACGTCCTGACTTTC.

This chain links TRBV12-3 or TRBV12-4 with TRBJ2-1; 7 nucleotides agree with TRBD1. The J segment lost 6 bases and the V segment lost 6 bases, leaving 5 bases of the junction unmatched. The CDR3 is 13 residues long. This CDR3 reads CASRTGPGNEQFF. CDR3 nucleotides: TGTGCCAGCAGGACAGGGCCAGGCAATGAGCAGTTCTTC.

J is TRBJ2-7 and V is TRBV7-9; D gene unclear. The germline V gene has CDR1 SEHNR and CDR2 FQNEAQ (reference sequence). The CDR3 spans 12 residues. The ends were cut back, 1 base at V and 2 bases at J, with 3 bases in the middle. CDR3 sequence: CASSLEPYEQYF. CDR3 coding DNA: TGTGCCAGCAGCTTAGAACCCTACGAGCAGTACTTC.

This clonotype was picked up a small number of times. The chain employs TRBV10-3 and TRBJ1-2, with TRBD1 identical over 12 bases. Germline V gene sequence: CDR1 ENHRY, CDR2 SYGVKD. The V gene end was trimmed by 0 bases and the J gene end by 3 bases; junction bases not matched to a gene: 8. This CDR3 has 18 amino acids. CDR3 nucleotides: TGTGCCATCAGTGAGTCCTTCGGGACAGGGGGCTTCTACTATGGCTACACCTTC. Its translation is CAISESFGTGGFYYGYTF.

The table lists this clonotype with a few counts. CDR3 amino acids: CASSLARKSGRAADTQYF. The CDR3 nucleotides read TGTGCCAGCAGCTTAGCTCGGAAAAGCGGGAGGGCCGCGGATACGCAGTATTTT. This sequence joins TRBV7-2 and TRBJ2-3, with 10 nucleotides matching TRBD2. Germline V CDR1 and CDR2: SGHTA, FQGNSA. The J segment lost 6 bases and the V segment lost 0 bases, leaving 12 bases of the junction unmatched. This CDR3 comprises 18 residues.

The gene calls are TRBV20-1 and TRBJ2-7; perhaps D is TRBD1 or TRBD2 (5 bases each). Judging by the DNA end, TRBJ2-5 fits better; the J call may be wrong. CDR1 is DFQATT, CDR2 SNEGSKA, per germline (reference sequence). This CDR3 has 14 amino acids. Here the CDR3 DNA reads TGCAGTGCAGCTCCGGGACGGGTGGGAGAGACCCAGTACTTC. Its translation is CSAAPGRVGETQYF.

J is TRBJ2-6 and V is TRBV6-2 or TRBV6-3; the D gene is possibly TRBD1 (6 bases). The CDR3 is 17 residues long. Germline lookup yields CDR1 MNHEY and CDR2 SVGEGT. V was trimmed by 4 bases and J by 0 bases, leaving 13 bases between them. The CDR3 sequence: CASSSSRGYSGANVLTF. CDR3 sequence (DNA): TGTGCCAGCAGTTCCTCCAGGGGTTACTCTGGGGCCAACGTCCTGACTTTC.

V usage is TRBV6-5 and J usage is TRBJ2-3, with D possibly being TRBD1 or TRBD2 (5 bases each). Germline assignment: CDR1 MNHEY and CDR2 SVGAGI. The V end was cut by 0 bases, the J end by 1 base, with 17 bases between. The CDR3 is made up of 18 amino acids. The CDR3 is CASSYSRGWGMGTDTQYF. The CDR3, as DNA: TGTGCCAGCAGTTACTCGAGGGGTTGGGGGATGGGCACAGATACGCAGTATTTT.

J is TRBJ2-1 and V is TRBV20-1, with 10 nucleotides matching TRBD2. CDR1 and CDR2 (germline): DFQATT, SNEGSKA (reference sequence). J was trimmed by 5 bases and V by 0 bases; bases with no gene match: 7. The CDR3 loop spans 16 amino acids. CDR3 residues: CSARDPLAGDNNEQFF. The CDR3 coding sequence is TGCAGTGCTAGAGACCCCCTAGCGGGAGATAACAATGAGCAGTTCTTC.

The rearrangement uses TRBV28 and TRBJ2-7; D is perhaps TRBD1 (6 bases). V was pared by 4 bases and J by 2 bases, with 12 bases between. The CDR3 is 14 amino acids. Germline assignment: CDR1 MDHEN and CDR2 SYDVKM. DNA of the CDR3: TGTGCCAGCAGTTCCCCGGGACACCCCTACGAGCAGTACTTC. The encoded protein is CASSSPGHPYEQYF.

This chain joins TRBV24-1 and TRBJ2-1; 8 nucleotides align to TRBD2. With 3 bases clipped from V and 0 bases from J, the junction kept 3 bases outside the gene matches. CDR3 size: 16 residues. CDR1 and CDR2 (germline): KGHDR, SFDVKD. The CDR3 DNA is TGTGCCACCAGTGATCCGAGCGGGAGCTCCTACAATGAGCAGTTCTTC. Translating it yields CATSDPSGSSYNEQFF.

The chain has TRBV18 and TRBJ2-5; TRBD1 aligns across 8 bases. The trim removed 1 base at V and 2 bases at J, leaving 3 bases unmatched. The CDR3 consists of 15 residues. Germline CDR1 reads KGHSH; CDR2 reads LQKENI. This CDR3 is CASSPQGTGQETQYF. In DNA form, the CDR3 reads TGTGCCAGCTCACCACAAGGGACAGGACAAGAGACCCAGTACTTC.

The V and J genes are TRBV20-1 and TRBJ1-1, with D possibly being TRBD1 (5 bases). Germline loops: CDR1 DFQATT, CDR2 SNEGSKA (reference sequence). Between the trimmed V and J ends, which lost 4 bases and 3 bases, there was a span of 18 bases. This CDR3 is 15 amino acids long. CDR3 DNA: TGCAGTGCTACCCCCGTGTTGGGAGGGGACACTGAAGCTTTCTTT. Its translation: CSATPVLGGDTEAFF.

This clonotype appeared once. At one boundary the junction diverges from the germline segment, which might be a read error. V usage is TRBV15 and J usage is TRBJ2-3; a weak D match, TRBD2 (5 bases). The CDR3 is 16 residues long. Per germline, CDR1 LNHNV and CDR2 YYDKDF (reference sequence). CDR3 region: CATSRTGRASTDTRYF. For the CDR3, the DNA is TGTGCCACCAGCAGAACTGGACGAGCTAGCACAGATACGCGGTATTTT.

The chain uses TRBV7-6 and TRBJ2-1; TRBD1 matches 8 bases. Per the germline V gene, CDR1 is SGHVS and CDR2 is FNYEAQ. The CDR3 contains 15 residues. Unmatched junction bases numbered 2, after V lost 0 bases and J lost 4 bases. The CDR3 coding sequence is TGTGCCAGCAGCTTAGCACAGGGGGAGTACAATGAGCAGTTCTTC. Translated: CASSLAQGEYNEQFF.

This clonotype has just a few counts. The CDR3 spells CSAKASGGGDTQYF. The CDR3 DNA sequence: TGCAGTGCTAAGGCTAGCGGGGGGGGAGATACGCAGTATTTT. The chain employs TRBV20-1 and TRBJ2-3, with TRBD2 identical over 12 bases. The CDR3 length is 14 residues. Germline CDR1 reads DFQATT; CDR2 reads SNEGSKA (reference sequence). V trimming: 4 bases; J trimming: 5 bases; junction bases outside the gene matches: 4.

This chain's CDR3 is CASRAGDGELFF. Written as DNA, the CDR3 is TGTGCCAGCAGAGCGGGAGACGGGGAGCTGTTTTTT. The V gene is TRBV12-3 or TRBV12-4, the J gene TRBJ2-2, with 8 bases fitting TRBD2. With V trimmed by 6 bases and J by 7 bases, 1 base remained unmatched. The CDR3 extends over 12 amino acids.

V and J are TRBV6-1 and TRBJ2-7; D is unresolved. The germline V gene encodes CDR1 MNHNS and CDR2 SASEGT. The ends were cut back, 6 bases at V and 4 bases at J, with 7 bases in the middle. This CDR3 is 11 amino acids long. The CDR3 sequence is CASREKYEQYF. The CDR3 nucleotides read TGTGCCAGCAGAGAGAAGTACGAGCAGTACTTC.

This clonotype has a handful of counts. The chain combines TRBV6-1 with TRBJ2-3; 7 nucleotides line up with TRBD2. Germline values: CDR1 MNHNS, CDR2 SASEGT. This CDR3 region has 15 residues. The J segment lost 3 bases and the V segment lost 0 bases, leaving 3 bases of the junction unmatched. The CDR3 protein is CASSEAGGRTDTQYF. CDR3 nucleotides: TGTGCCAGCAGTGAAGCCGGGGGGAGGACAGATACGCAGTATTTT.

The chain recombines TRBV20-1 with TRBJ2-5; TRBD1 matches 10 bases. Germline CDR1 is DFQATT and CDR2 is SNEGSKA (reference sequence). This CDR3 is 13 amino acids long. With V trimmed by 7 bases and J by 11 bases, 13 bases remained unmatched. The DNA of the CDR3 is TGCAGTGTTGCGGGACAGGGGTATAATGAGCAGTACTTC. This translates into CSVAGQGYNEQYF.

The chain couples TRBV18 to TRBJ2-5, with D hard to call. The ends were cut back, 6 bases at V and 3 bases at J, with 11 bases in the middle. The germline CDR1 and CDR2 sequences are KGHSH and LQKENI. This CDR3 is built from 13 residues. CDR3 sequence: CASSLGYEETQYF. As DNA, the CDR3 is TGTGCCAGCTCCCTGGGATACGAAGAGACCCAGTACTTC. The entire variable domain, with the rest obtained from reference TRBV18 and TRBJ2-5, is as follows: NAGVMQNPRHLVRRRGQEARLRCSPMKGHSHVYWYRQLPEEGLKFMVYLQKENIIDESGMPKERFSAEFPKEGPSILRIQQVVRGDSAAYFCASSLGYEETQYFGPGTRLLVL.

This chain connects TRBV5-1 to TRBJ2-7; 8 bases agree with TRBD2. This CDR3 has 13 amino acids. V dropped 4 bases and J dropped 12; count of bases not matched to a gene: 12. CDR1 is SGHRS, CDR2 YFSETQ, per germline. The CDR3 reads CASSTGLDETRYF. In DNA, the CDR3 is TGCGCCAGCAGCACGGGACTAGATGAGACCCGGTACTTC.

This chain uses TRBV20-1 with TRBJ2-1; TRBD1 aligns across 11 bases. This CDR3 region has 18 residues. After removal of 6 bases from V and 5 bases from J, the junction contained 18 bases not matched to a gene. Germline V lookup: CDR1 DFQATT, CDR2 SNEGSKA (reference sequence). The CDR3 sequence is CSAQDRGRPSGFHNEQFF. CDR3 in DNA: TGCAGTGCCCAGGACAGGGGGCGCCCCAGTGGTTTCCACAATGAGCAGTTCTTC.

CDR3 coding DNA: TGCAGCGTTCATCCGGGACAGGGAGACGTTTACGAGCAGTACTTC. Its protein is CSVHPGQGDVYEQYF. The V gene is TRBV29-1, the J gene TRBJ2-7; TRBD1 matches 9 bases. The germline CDR1 and CDR2 sequences are SQVTM and ANQGSEA. V shed 5 bases, J shed 4 bases, and the junction held 12 bases outside the gene matches. The CDR3 is made up of 15 amino acids.